This entry describes one T cell receptor beta chain. Its specific antigen is unknown. Base qualities are not at hand, and no much larger clone is one base apart. This was a case-control study nested in a cohort of healthcare workers in London, UK, who had nasopharyngeal swab PCR tests and blood samples taken every week. Healthcare workers were enrolled in the week of the UK lockdown, from 23 to 31 March 2020, and were followed every week for up to about 16 weeks. The library was prepared using 5' RACE. TCRdb lists the instrument as NextSeq 500. To correct for sequencing error and PCR bias, the TCR library protocol tagged individual cDNA molecules with unique molecular identifiers. Both TCR alpha and beta chains were sequenced, and tight co-correlation was observed between alpha and beta sequence abundances in each sample. The authors' analysis ran thus. Decombinator V4 was used to annotate TCR sequences for V gene, J gene and CDR3. TCRs were defined as expanded if a significant change between any two time points was detected under a Poisson model with p below 0.0001. TCR abundances were normalised to the total number of TCRs sequenced per sample and were expressed as counts per million. TRAV1-2 paired with TRAJ12, TRAJ20 or TRAJ33 defined MAIT TCRs, while TRAV10 paired with TRAJ18 defined iNKT TCRs. VDJdb, accessed 1 November 2021, was searched for CMV, EBV and SARS-CoV-2 annotated TCRs, with TCRs annotated for multiple antigens excluded. The public reads were reprocessed in TCRdb via fastp at Q25 and MiXCR, keeping in-frame beta chains. Records with the same CDR3 protein are collapsed into one entry carrying the most frequent genes and DNA. These V and J calls are TCRdb output, not the study's own analysis. This sample lists tens of thousands of distinct CDR3 sequences; around 8% were detected once. 9.4% of the sample lies in the top ten.

The data originate from a study of early T cells in non-severe SARS-CoV-2 infection (dated by TCRdb to 2020 to 2022). Study-wide context: Because TCR sequencing was done on bulk RNA from unsorted whole blood, the alpha and beta chains could not be paired.

The paper's findings and limits, for the study overall: VDJdb matching was skewed toward anti-spike CD8 responses and likely underestimated virus-specific expansions by missing private and CD4 specificities.

Reading the germline V gene (reference sequence) gives CDR1 SEHNR and CDR2 FQNEAQ. Deletion took 4 bases off V and 2 bases off J, with a span of 11 bases between the germline ends. From the cysteine through the phenylalanine, the CDR3 covers 14 amino acids. The kept DNA is CDR3 alone, 42 bases in frame from the first base. The V gene is TRBV7-9 and the J gene is TRBJ2-5; the D gene cannot be named for sure. The TCR sequence derives from an adult who was a healthcare worker with PCR-confirmed SARS-CoV-2 infection or an uninfected control (not recorded which). The sequencing sample was made of whole blood. The DNA reads as follows: TGTGCCAGCAGCTGGAATGGCCTGCAAGAGACCCAGTACTTC. Its protein is CASSWNGLQETQYF. The CDR3, completed at both ends by the reference TRBV7-9 and TRBJ2-5 genes, gives the full variable domain DTGVSQNPRHKITKRGQNVTFRCDPISEHNRLYWYRQTLGQGPEFLTYFQNEAQLEKSRLLSDRFSAERPKGSFSTLEIQRTEQGDSAMYLCASSWNGLQETQYFGPGTRLLVL.